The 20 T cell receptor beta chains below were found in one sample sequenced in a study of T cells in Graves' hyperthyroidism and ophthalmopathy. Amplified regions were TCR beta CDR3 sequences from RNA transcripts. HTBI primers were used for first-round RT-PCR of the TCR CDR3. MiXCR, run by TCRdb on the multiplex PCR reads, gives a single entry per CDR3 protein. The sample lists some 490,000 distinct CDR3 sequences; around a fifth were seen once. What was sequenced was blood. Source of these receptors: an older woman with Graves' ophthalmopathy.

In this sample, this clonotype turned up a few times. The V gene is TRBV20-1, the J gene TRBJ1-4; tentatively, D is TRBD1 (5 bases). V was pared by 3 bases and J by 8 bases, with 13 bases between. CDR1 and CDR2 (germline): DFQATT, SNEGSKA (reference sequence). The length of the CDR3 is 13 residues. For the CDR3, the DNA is TGCAGTGCTAGGTGGGGGGGAAAGGAAAAACTGTTTTTT. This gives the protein CSARWGGKEKLFF.

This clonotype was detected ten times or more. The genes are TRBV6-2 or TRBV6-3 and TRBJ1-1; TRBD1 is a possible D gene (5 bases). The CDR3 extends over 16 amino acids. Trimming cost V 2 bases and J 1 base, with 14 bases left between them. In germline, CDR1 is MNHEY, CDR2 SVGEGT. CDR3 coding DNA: TGTGCCAGCAGTTACCCAAGGGGACTTCCGAACACTGAAGCTTTCTTT. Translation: CASSYPRGLPNTEAFF.

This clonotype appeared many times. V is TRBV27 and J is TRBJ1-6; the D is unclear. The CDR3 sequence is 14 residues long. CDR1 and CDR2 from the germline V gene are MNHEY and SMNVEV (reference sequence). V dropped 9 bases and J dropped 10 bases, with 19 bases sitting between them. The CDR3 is CASLPTQTGSPLHF. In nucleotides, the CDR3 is TGTGCCAGTCTACCAACCCAGACGGGGTCACCCCTCCACTTT.

This chain's CDR3 is CASAGVASGSYEQYF. CDR3 DNA sequence: TGTGCCAGCGCCGGGGTTGCCTCGGGCTCCTACGAGCAGTACTTC. The chain joins TRBV6-2 or TRBV6-3 to TRBJ2-7, with D tentatively TRBD2 (5 bases). In germline, CDR1 is MNHEY, CDR2 SVGEGT. The CDR3 totals 15 residues. The ends were cut back, 8 bases at V and 0 bases at J, with 17 bases in the middle.

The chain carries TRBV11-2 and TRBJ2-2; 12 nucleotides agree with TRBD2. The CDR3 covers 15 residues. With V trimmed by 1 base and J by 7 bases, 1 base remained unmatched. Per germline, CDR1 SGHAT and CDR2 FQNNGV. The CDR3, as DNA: TGTGCCAGCAGCTTAGGGACTAGCGGGAACGGGGAGCTGTTTTTT. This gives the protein CASSLGTSGNGELFF. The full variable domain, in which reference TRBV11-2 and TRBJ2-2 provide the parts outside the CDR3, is EAGVAQSPRYKIIEKRQSVAFWCNPISGHATLYWYQQILGQGPKLLIQFQNNGVVDDSQLPKDRFSAERLKGVDSTLKIQPAKLEDSAVYLCASSLGTSGNGELFFGEGSRLTVL.

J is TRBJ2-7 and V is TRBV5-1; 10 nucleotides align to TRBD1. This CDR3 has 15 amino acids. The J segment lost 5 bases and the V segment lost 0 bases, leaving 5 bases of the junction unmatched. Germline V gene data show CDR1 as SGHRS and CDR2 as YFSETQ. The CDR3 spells CASSLVWGTGDEQYF. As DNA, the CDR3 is TGCGCCAGCAGCTTGGTGTGGGGGACAGGGGACGAGCAGTACTTC.

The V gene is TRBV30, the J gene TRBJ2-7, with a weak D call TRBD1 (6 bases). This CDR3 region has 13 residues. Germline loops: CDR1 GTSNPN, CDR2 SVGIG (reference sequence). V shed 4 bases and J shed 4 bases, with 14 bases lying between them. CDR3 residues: CAWTRDIFYEQYF. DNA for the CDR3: TGTGCCTGGACACGGGACATTTTTTACGAGCAGTACTTC.

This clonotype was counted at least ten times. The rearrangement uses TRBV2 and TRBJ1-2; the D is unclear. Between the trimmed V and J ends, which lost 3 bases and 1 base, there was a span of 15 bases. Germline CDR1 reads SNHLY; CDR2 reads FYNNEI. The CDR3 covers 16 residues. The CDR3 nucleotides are TGTGCCAGCAGTGAGTTTAGGGCCCCCGGTAACTATGGCTACACCTTC. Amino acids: CASSEFRAPGNYGYTF.

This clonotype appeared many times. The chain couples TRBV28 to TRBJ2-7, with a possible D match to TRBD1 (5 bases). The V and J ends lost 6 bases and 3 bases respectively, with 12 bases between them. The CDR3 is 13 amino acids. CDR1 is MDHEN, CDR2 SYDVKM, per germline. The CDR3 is CASSRAGYYEQYF. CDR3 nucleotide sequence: TGTGCCAGCAGCAGGGCAGGGTACTACGAGCAGTACTTC. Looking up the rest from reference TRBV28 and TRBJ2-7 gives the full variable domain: DVKVTQSSRYLVKRTGEKVFLECVQDMDHENMFWYRQDPGLGLRLIYFSYDVKMKEKGDIPEGYSVSREKKERFSLILESASTNQTSMYLCASSRAGYYEQYFGPGTRLTVT.

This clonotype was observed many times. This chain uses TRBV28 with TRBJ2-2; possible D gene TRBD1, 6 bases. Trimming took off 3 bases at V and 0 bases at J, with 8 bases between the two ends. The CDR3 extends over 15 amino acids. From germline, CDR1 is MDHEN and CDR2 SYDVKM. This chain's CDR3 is CASSLTGTNTGELFF. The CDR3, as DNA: TGTGCCAGCAGTTTGACAGGCACGAACACCGGGGAGCTGTTTTTT.

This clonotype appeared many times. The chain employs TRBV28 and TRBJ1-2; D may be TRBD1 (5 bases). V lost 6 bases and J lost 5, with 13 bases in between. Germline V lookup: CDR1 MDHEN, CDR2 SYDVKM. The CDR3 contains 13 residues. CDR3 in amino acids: CASSSGTVYGYTF. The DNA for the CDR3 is TGTGCCAGCAGCAGTGGGACGGTATATGGCTACACCTTC.

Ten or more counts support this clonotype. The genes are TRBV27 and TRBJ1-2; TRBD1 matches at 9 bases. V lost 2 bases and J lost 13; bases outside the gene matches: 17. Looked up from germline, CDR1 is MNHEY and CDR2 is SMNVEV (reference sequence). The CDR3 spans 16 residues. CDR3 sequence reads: CASSLLKGRDRVSGTF. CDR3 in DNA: TGTGCCAGCAGTTTACTTAAAGGCCGGGACAGGGTGTCGGGCACCTTC.

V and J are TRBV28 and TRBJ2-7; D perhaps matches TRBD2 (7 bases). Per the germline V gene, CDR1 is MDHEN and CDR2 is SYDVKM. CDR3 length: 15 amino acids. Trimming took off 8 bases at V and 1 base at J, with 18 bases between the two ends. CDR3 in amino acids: CASGGGAVGSYEQYF. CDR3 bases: TGTGCCAGCGGGGGGGGCGCCGTAGGGTCCTACGAGCAGTACTTC.

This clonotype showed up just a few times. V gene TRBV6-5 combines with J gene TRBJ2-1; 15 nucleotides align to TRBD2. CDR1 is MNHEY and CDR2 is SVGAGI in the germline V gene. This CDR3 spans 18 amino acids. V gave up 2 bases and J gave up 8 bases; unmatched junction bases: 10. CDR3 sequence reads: CASSYRRTSGGAGDEQFF. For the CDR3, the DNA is TGTGCCAGCAGTTACCGCCGGACTAGCGGGGGGGCGGGCGATGAGCAGTTCTTC.

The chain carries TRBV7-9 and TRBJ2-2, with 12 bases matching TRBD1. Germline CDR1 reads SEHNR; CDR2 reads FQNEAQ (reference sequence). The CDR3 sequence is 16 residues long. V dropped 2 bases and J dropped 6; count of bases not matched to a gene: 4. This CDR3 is CASSLRDRGRPGELFF. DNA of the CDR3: TGTGCCAGCAGCTTAAGGGACAGGGGGCGCCCCGGGGAGCTGTTTTTT.

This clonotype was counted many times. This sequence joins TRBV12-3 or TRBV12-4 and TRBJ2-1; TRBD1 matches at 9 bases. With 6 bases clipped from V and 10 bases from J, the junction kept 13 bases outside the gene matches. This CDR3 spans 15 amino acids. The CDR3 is CASSNPGQGSQEQFF. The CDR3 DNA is TGTGCCAGCAGCAACCCGGGACAGGGAAGTCAGGAGCAGTTCTTC.

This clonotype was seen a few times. The CDR3 loop is CSASQREESDTQYF. The CDR3 DNA sequence: TGCAGTGCTAGTCAGCGGGAGGAATCAGATACGCAGTATTTT. The J gene is TRBJ2-3, the V gene TRBV20-1, with 9 bases that match TRBD2. J lost 4 bases, V lost 3 bases, and 5 bases had no gene match. CDR1 and CDR2 (germline): DFQATT, SNEGSKA (reference sequence). The CDR3 runs to 14 residues.

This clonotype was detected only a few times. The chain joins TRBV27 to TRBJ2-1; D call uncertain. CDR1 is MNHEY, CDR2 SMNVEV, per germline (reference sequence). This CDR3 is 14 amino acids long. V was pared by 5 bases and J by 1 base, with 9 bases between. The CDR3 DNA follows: TGTGCCAGCAGTCATCAGAGGTCCTACAATGAGCAGTTCTTC. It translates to CASSHQRSYNEQFF.

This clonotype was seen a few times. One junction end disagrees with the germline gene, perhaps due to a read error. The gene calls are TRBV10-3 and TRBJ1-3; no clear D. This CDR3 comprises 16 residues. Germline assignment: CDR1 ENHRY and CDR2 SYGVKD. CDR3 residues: CAISESGGTTGNAIYF. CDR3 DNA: TGTGCCATCAGTGAGTCAGGAGGAACCACTGGAAACGCCATATATTTT.

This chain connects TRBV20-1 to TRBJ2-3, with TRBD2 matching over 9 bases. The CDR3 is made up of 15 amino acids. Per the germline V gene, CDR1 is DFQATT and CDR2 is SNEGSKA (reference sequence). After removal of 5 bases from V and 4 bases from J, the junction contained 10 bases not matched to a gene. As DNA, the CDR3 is TGCAGTGCTCGGAAGAGTAGCGGGAGTGCAGATACGCAGTATTTT. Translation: CSARKSSGSADTQYF.